What follows are 27 T cell receptor beta chains derived from one specimen sequenced in a study of blood T cells in healthy people across ages (dated by TCRdb to 2015 to 2017). Receptor amplification or capture employed 5' RACE. The data were produced on an Illumina HiSeq 2500. A second PCR of roughly 6 to 12 cycles was run with a J-beta primer mix and a sample-barcoded 5' primer. The public reads were run again by TCRdb, first through fastp at Q25 and then through MiXCR, and only productive beta chains were kept. All rows with the same CDR3 protein become a single entry with the most common DNA and genes. This sample holds about 730,000 distinct CDR3 sequences; roughly 43% were observed only once. The ten largest clonotypes hold 20% of the sample. The sequencing sample was made of blood. Source of these receptors: a woman aged 60-75 years in good health.

V and J are TRBV6-2 or TRBV6-3 and TRBJ2-1; 8 bases match TRBD2. The CDR3 consists of 11 residues. CDR1 is MNHEY, CDR2 SVGEGT, per germline. V shed 5 bases and J 15 bases; nucleotides not matched to a gene: 6. CDR3 sequence reads: CASSQGLVAFF. The CDR3 DNA reads as TGTGCCAGCAGTCAGGGACTAGTCGCGTTCTTC.

V and J are TRBV2 and TRBJ1-4; 7 nucleotides match TRBD1. The CDR3 extends over 14 amino acids. Germline V gene sequence: CDR1 SNHLY, CDR2 FYNNEI. J lost 3 bases, V lost 6 bases, and 4 bases had no gene match. CDR3 in DNA: TGTGCCAGCAGCAGGGGGTCGGCTAATGAAAAACTGTTTTTT. As protein: CASSRGSANEKLFF.

The gene calls are TRBV3-1 and TRBJ2-5; possible D gene TRBD1, 7 bases. The last part of the DNA fits TRBJ2-7 better; the J call may be wrong. CDR1 LGHDT and CDR2 YNNKEL come from the germline V gene (reference sequence). The CDR3 extends over 15 amino acids. CDR3 in DNA: TGTGCCAGCAGCCTCAGGGGGGTCGGAACCTACGAGCAGTACTTC. It yields the protein CASSLRGVGTYEQYF.

This clonotype has just a few counts. The V gene is TRBV20-1, the J gene TRBJ2-4; 11 positions match TRBD2. Trimming at V came to 8 bases and at J to 0 bases, leaving 12 bases not matched to a gene. Per the germline V gene, CDR1 is DFQATT and CDR2 is SNEGSKA (reference sequence). The CDR3 contains 17 residues. The chain's CDR3 is CSTPGLADDLAKNIQYF. The CDR3 nucleotides read TGCAGTACCCCGGGACTAGCGGACGATCTAGCCAAAAACATTCAGTACTTC.

The rearrangement joins TRBV6-4 to TRBJ1-1; D is uncertain. The CDR3 has 13 amino acids. Germline CDR1 and CDR2: MRHNA and SNTAGT. V dropped 4 bases and J dropped 4 bases, with 10 bases sitting between them. CDR3 region: CASSAKAGTEAFF. CDR3 coding DNA: TGTGCCAGCAGTGCCAAGGCGGGCACTGAAGCTTTCTTT.

A few counts support this clonotype. The genes are TRBV18 and TRBJ2-5, with 10 bases fitting TRBD1. Germline values: CDR1 KGHSH, CDR2 LQKENI. V lost 3 bases and J lost 4; bases outside the gene matches: 5. The CDR3 contains 15 residues. As DNA, the CDR3 is TGTGCCAGCTCACCCGACAGGGGGCTGGCAGAGACCCAGTACTTC. The encoded protein is CASSPDRGLAETQYF.

V usage is TRBV24-1 and J usage is TRBJ1-1, with D unclear. Germline V gene data show CDR1 as KGHDR and CDR2 as SFDVKD. This CDR3 comprises 11 residues. V gave up 0 bases and J gave up 7 bases, with 2 bases separating them. CDR3 nucleotides: TGTGCCACCAGTGATTTGGGTGAAGCTTTCTTT. Translated: CATSDLGEAFF.

The V call is TRBV18, the J call TRBJ2-1; 8 nucleotides agree with TRBD2. V lost 3 bases, J lost 5 bases, and 6 bases stayed unmatched. Germline V gene data show CDR1 as KGHSH and CDR2 as LQKENI. The CDR3 consists of 15 residues. In DNA form, the CDR3 reads TGTGCCAGCTCACCTCGACTAGCGCAGGACAATGAGCAGTTCTTC. Translated: CASSPRLAQDNEQFF.

This clonotype was seen more than once but under ten times. V usage is TRBV5-6 and J usage is TRBJ2-7; D possibly uses TRBD1 or TRBD2 (6 bases each). CDR1 and CDR2 from the germline V gene are SGHDT and YYEEEE. This CDR3 region has 15 residues. Deletions cut 3 bases from V and 0 bases from J, with 13 bases between. This chain's CDR3 is CASSWGRDSSYEQYF. For the CDR3, the DNA is TGTGCCAGCAGCTGGGGGCGGGACTCCTCCTACGAGCAGTACTTC.

The V and J genes are TRBV24-1 and TRBJ2-1, with D perhaps matching TRBD2 (6 bases). The end of the DNA fits TRBJ2-7 better, so the J call may be wrong. Per germline, CDR1 KGHDR and CDR2 SFDVKD. This CDR3 is built from 14 residues. The CDR3, as DNA: TGTGCCACCAGTCCGGGAGAATCCTACAATGAGCAGTACTTC. Encoded protein: CATSPGESYNEQYF.

The chain uses TRBV20-1 and TRBJ2-5, with 8 bases fitting TRBD2. V shed 6 bases and J 11 bases; nucleotides not matched to a gene: 20. Germline loops: CDR1 DFQATT, CDR2 SNEGSKA (reference sequence). The CDR3 has 15 residues. This chain's CDR3 is CSAVPSGGSSYEQYF. In DNA form, the CDR3 reads TGCAGTGCGGTACCGAGCGGGGGAAGCTCCTACGAACAGTACTTC.

This chain links TRBV3-1 with TRBJ2-7; weak D call: TRBD2 (5 bases). This CDR3 is built from 14 residues. Germline values: CDR1 LGHDT, CDR2 YNNKEL (reference sequence). Trimming took off 5 bases at V and 7 bases at J, with 18 bases between the two ends. Here the CDR3 DNA reads TGTGCCAGCAGCTACGGGAAAGACTCGGAGGAGCAGTACTTC. Protein: CASSYGKDSEEQYF.

This clonotype was counted between two and nine times. This chain links TRBV6-2 or TRBV6-3 with TRBJ2-5, with 7 bases lining up with TRBD2. Trimming took 2 bases from V and 1 from J; bases not matched to a gene: 4. Germline V lookup: CDR1 MNHEY, CDR2 SVGEGT. The CDR3 contains 15 residues. In DNA form, the CDR3 reads TGTGCCAGCAGTTACACCTTAGCGGGCCAAGAGACCCAGTACTTC. It translates to CASSYTLAGQETQYF.

This clonotype was observed a few times. CDR3 amino acids: CASSPRDRWKTFF. CDR3 coding DNA: TGTGCCAGCAGCCCCCGGGACAGGTGGAAAACTTTCTTT. The chain couples TRBV9 to TRBJ1-1; TRBD1 matches at 8 bases. This CDR3 has 13 residues. V was pared by 4 bases and J by 12 bases, with 11 bases of the junction left unmatched. Germline loops: CDR1 SGDLS, CDR2 YYNGEE.

CDR3 in amino acids: CSAREWTPSSYEQYF. The CDR3 coding sequence is TGCAGTGCTAGAGAATGGACACCCTCCTCCTACGAGCAGTACTTC. The chain combines TRBV20-1 with TRBJ2-7, with D possibly matching TRBD1 (5 bases). Deletions cut 0 bases from V and 0 bases from J, with 12 bases between. Per germline, CDR1 DFQATT and CDR2 SNEGSKA (reference sequence). The CDR3 is made up of 15 amino acids.

The rearrangement joins TRBV29-1 to TRBJ1-4; D is uncertain. The V and J ends lost 0 bases and 7 bases respectively, with 6 bases between them. CDR3 length: 12 amino acids. Germline CDR1 is SQVTM and CDR2 is ANQGSEA. CDR3 region: CSVEDGSEKLFF. The CDR3, as DNA: TGCAGCGTTGAAGATGGTAGTGAAAAACTGTTTTTT.

Many counts were recorded for this clonotype. This chain links TRBV7-9 with TRBJ2-7, with D perhaps assigned TRBD1 or TRBD2 (5 bases each). Trimming pared 1 base from V and 0 bases from J, leaving 10 bases between. The CDR3 covers 15 residues. Germline CDR1 SEHNR, CDR2 FQNEAQ (reference sequence). CDR3 bases: TGTGCCAGCAGCTTAGATCAGGGAGTCTCCTACGAGCAGTACTTC. It encodes CASSLDQGVSYEQYF.

The chain has TRBV9 and TRBJ2-1, with a tentative D call TRBD1 (6 bases). Germline CDR1 and CDR2: SGDLS and YYNGEE. The V end was cut by 5 bases, the J end by 4 bases, with 7 bases between. This CDR3 has 12 residues. Written as DNA, the CDR3 is TGTGCCAGCAGGGGACAATACAATGAGCAGTTCTTC. Translating it yields CASRGQYNEQFF.

V usage is TRBV24-1 and J usage is TRBJ2-1, with TRBD2 as a possible D gene (5 bases). The DNA end is a closer match to TRBJ2-7, so the J assignment may be wrong. This CDR3 is 17 amino acids long. Germline CDR1 KGHDR, CDR2 SFDVKD. Written as DNA, the CDR3 is TGTGCCACCAGTGATCCCCTGGTGGGGAGCTCCTACAATGAGCAGTACTTC. As protein: CATSDPLVGSSYNEQYF.

The V call is TRBV7-9, the J call TRBJ2-1; 13 bases fit TRBD2. With V trimmed by 5 bases and J by 8 bases, 15 bases remained unmatched. The CDR3 has 18 residues. Germline V CDR1 and CDR2: SEHNR, FQNEAQ (reference sequence). As DNA, the CDR3 is TGTGCCAGCAGCATACCCCTCGGACTAGCGGGAGCCAACCATGAGCAGTTCTTC. Translating gives CASSIPLGLAGANHEQFF.

V usage is TRBV20-1 and J usage is TRBJ1-2; a weak D match, TRBD1 (5 bases). The germline V gene has CDR1 DFQATT and CDR2 SNEGSKA (reference sequence). Trimming stripped 8 bases from V and 8 bases from J, with 21 bases between. The CDR3 consists of 13 residues. CDR3 sequence: CSPRRERGAGYTF. As DNA, the CDR3 is TGCAGTCCCCGTAGGGAAAGGGGAGCCGGCTACACCTTC.

The V call is TRBV4-2, the J call TRBJ1-1; maybe TRBD1 (5 bases). In germline, CDR1 is LGHNA, CDR2 YNFKEQ. The CDR3 totals 15 residues. The V gene lost 1 base and the J gene lost 5 bases, with 14 bases spanning the gap. The CDR3 sequence: CASSQAAGLDTEAFF. CDR3 nucleotide sequence: TGTGCCAGCAGCCAAGCTGCAGGGCTGGATACTGAAGCTTTCTTT.

This clonotype was recorded at least ten times. Relative to the germline gene, one junction end is altered; a read error may explain this. The chain links TRBV15 to TRBJ2-1, with 7 positions matching TRBD2. The germline V gene encodes CDR1 LNHNV and CDR2 YYDKDF (reference sequence). The CDR3 has 17 amino acids. CDR3 sequence reads: CATSGERAGRRYNEQFF. CDR3 coding DNA: TGTGCCACCAGCGGAGAACGAGCGGGAAGAAGGTACAATGAGCAGTTCTTC. Combining the CDR3 with reference TRBV15 and TRBJ2-1 gives the whole variable domain DAMVIQNPRYQVTQFGKPVTLSCSQTLNHNVMYWYQQKSSQAPKLLFHYYDKDFNNEADTPDNFQSRRPNTSFCFLDIRSPGLGDTAMYLCATSGERAGRRYNEQFFGPGTRLTVL.

V is TRBV30 and J is TRBJ2-1; D is uncertain. The germline CDR1 and CDR2 sequences are GTSNPN and SVGIG (reference sequence). This CDR3 comprises 12 residues. The V end was cut by 5 bases, the J end by 6 bases, with 11 bases between. The CDR3 loop reads CAWLRQVNEQFF. As DNA, the CDR3 is TGTGCCTGGCTCCGCCAGGTCAATGAGCAGTTCTTC.

This chain joins TRBV28 and TRBJ2-2, with 12 bases fitting TRBD2. Trimming cost V 4 bases and J 7 bases; bases outside gene matches: 4. The CDR3 totals 15 residues. Germline V lookup: CDR1 MDHEN, CDR2 SYDVKM. CDR3 nucleotide sequence: TGTGCCAGCAGTTCTAGCGGGAGGGCCATCGGGGAGCTGTTTTTT. It yields the protein CASSSSGRAIGELFF.

CDR3 region: CSAQGLAGSKTYNEQFF. The CDR3 nucleotides are TGCAGCGCCCAAGGACTAGCGGGTTCGAAGACCTACAATGAGCAGTTCTTC. The genes are TRBV29-1 and TRBJ2-1; 11 bases align to TRBD2. This CDR3 comprises 17 residues. Germline-derived CDR1 and CDR2 are SQVTM and ANQGSEA. Trimming removed 7 bases from V and 2 bases from J; junction bases left unmatched: 13.

A few counts support this clonotype. The V call is TRBV25-1, the J call TRBJ2-1; weak D call: TRBD1 (6 bases). The germline CDR1 and CDR2 sequences are MGHDK and SYGVNS. The CDR3 consists of 13 residues. Trimming removed 4 bases at V and 4 bases at J, with 8 bases between. CDR3 nucleotide sequence: TGTGCCAGCAGTGGAGGACAGTACAATGAGCAGTTCTTC. As protein: CASSGGQYNEQFF.